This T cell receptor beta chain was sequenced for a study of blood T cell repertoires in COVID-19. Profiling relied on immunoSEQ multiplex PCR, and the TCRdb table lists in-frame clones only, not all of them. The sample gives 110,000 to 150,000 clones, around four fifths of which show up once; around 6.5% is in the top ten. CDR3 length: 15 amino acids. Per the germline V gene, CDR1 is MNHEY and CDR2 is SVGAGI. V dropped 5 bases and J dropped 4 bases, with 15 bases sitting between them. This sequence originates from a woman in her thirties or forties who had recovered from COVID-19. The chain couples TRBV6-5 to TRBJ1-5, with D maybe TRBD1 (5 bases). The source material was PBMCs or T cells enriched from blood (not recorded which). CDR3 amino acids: CASSRGGLANQPQHF. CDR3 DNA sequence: TGTGCCAGCAGTCGCGGGGGATTGGCAAATCAGCCCCAGCATTTT.